This TCR beta chain appears in the sequencing data of a study of shared clonotypes between healthy human individuals. V was cut by 6 bases and J by 1 base, with 14 bases left in between. The CDR3 sequence is 15 residues long. Germline V gene data show CDR1 as LGHNT and CDR2 as FRNRAP. Naive CD8 cells, CD45RO-negative and positively selected for CCR7, excluded terminally differentiated effector memory CD45RA+ cells. The method was immunoSEQ multiplex PCR; TCRdb's version includes in-frame clones alone and lacks a portion of them. The sample has more than 2 million clones, roughly 94% seen once. The TCR sequence derives from a man between 18 and 35 years old in good health. This chain connects TRBV12-5 to TRBJ2-3; D perhaps matches TRBD1 (5 bases). Sequencing input: naive CD8+ T cells sorted from blood. The CDR3 protein is CASGLNLGGTDTQYF. For the CDR3, the DNA is TGTGCTAGTGGCCTAAATCTAGGGGGCACAGATACGCAGTATTTT.